The rows below give T cell receptor beta chains drawn from one sample of a study of cytomegalovirus exposure and HLA in healthy donors. Sequencing used immunoSEQ multiplex PCR; TCRdb keeps in-frame clones, though not all of them. The sample consists of some 130,000 clones, about 79% of them appearing once. Source material: PBMCs. Every receptor here comes from a man in his forties or fifties in good health and CMV-seronegative. The CDR3 runs from the conserved cysteine through the conserved F or W. Fields, in order: D gene, V gene, clone size, J gene, CDR3 protein, CDR3 DNA. A D gene is named only where the DNA matches it firmly. Size tells how often a clone was seen (once, few, many) or the class of an expanded clone, and some rows leave it out.

>TRBD2|TRBV23-1|NA|TRBJ2-5
CASSQFTGGRGNQETQYF
TGCGCCAGCAGTCAATTTACCGGGGGGAGAGGCAATCAAGAGACCCAGTACTTC
>NA|TRBV5-4|NA|TRBJ1-2
CASRAWEVDGYTF
TGTGCCAGCAGGGCCTGGGAGGTGGATGGCTACACCTTC
>TRBD1|TRBV6-6|NA|TRBJ1-5
CASSYTDRDEQPQHF
TGTGCCAGCAGTTACACGGACAGGGATGAACAGCCCCAGCATTTT
>TRBD1|TRBV19|NA|TRBJ2-7
CASSMRTGGVVYEQYF
TGTGCCAGTAGTATGCGGACAGGGGGAGTGGTCTACGAGCAGTACTTC
>TRBD2|TRBV27|NA|TRBJ2-7
CASGLAGAYSYEQYF
TGTGCCAGCGGGCTAGCGGGGGCCTACTCCTACGAGCAGTACTTC
>TRBD2|TRBV5-1|NA|TRBJ2-3
CASSLAAGGSTDTQYF
TGCGCCAGCAGCTTGGCAGCGGGGGGCAGCACAGATACGCAGTATTTT
>NA|TRBV13|NA|TRBJ1-5
CASSFRGENQPQHF
TGTGCCAGCAGCTTCCGGGGGGAAAATCAGCCCCAGCATTTT
>NA|TRBV7-2|NA|TRBJ2-1
CASSSSHNEQFF
TGTGCCAGCAGCTCTAGTCACAATGAGCAGTTCTTC
>NA|TRBV5-5|NA|TRBJ1-5
CASSLGGDYQPQHF
TGTGCCAGCAGCTTGGGGGGGGACTATCAGCCCCAGCATTTT
>NA|TRBV7-9|NA|TRBJ1-6
CASSSGTSSYNSPLHF
TGTGCCAGCAGCTCCGGGACTAGCTCCTATAATTCACCCCTCCACTTT
>TRBD1|TRBV15|NA|TRBJ2-5
CATSSWTGSETQYF
TGTGCCACCAGCTCTTGGACAGGGTCGGAGACCCAGTACTTC
>NA|TRBV5-4|NA|TRBJ1-5
CASSFSEGLGQPQHF
TGTGCCAGCAGCTTTTCGGAGGGGCTGGGTCAGCCCCAGCATTTT
>NA|TRBV6-1|NA|TRBJ1-2
CASSSGSLRGGYTF
TGTGCCAGCAGTTCGGGTTCCTTAAGGGGTGGCTACACCTTC
>TRBD1|TRBV4-2|NA|TRBJ2-5
CASSQGTGTETQYF
TGTGCCAGCAGCCAGGGGACAGGGACTGAGACCCAGTACTTC
>TRBD2|TRBV10-3|NA|TRBJ2-3
CATGLAGHTDTQYF
TGTGCCACCGGACTAGCGGGACACACAGATACGCAGTATTTT
>TRBD1|TRBV6-5|NA|TRBJ1-5
CASREGAGNQPQHF
TGTGCCAGCAGAGAGGGGGCTGGGAATCAGCCCCAGCATTTT
>NA|TRBV4-1|once|TRBJ1-1
CASSPWETEAFF
TGCGCCAGCAGCCCGTGGGAGACTGAAGCTTTCTTT
>NA|TRBV7-8|NA|TRBJ1-6
CASSPAGGRNSPLHF
TGTGCCAGCAGCCCCGCGGGGGGGCGAAATTCACCCCTCCACTTT
>NA|TRBV7-2|NA|TRBJ1-2
CASSLASLSGNYGYTF
TGTGCCAGCAGCTTAGCATCCCTCTCCGGGAACTATGGCTACACCTTC
>NA|TRBV2|NA|TRBJ1-5
CASRVQGSSNQPQHF
TGTGCCAGCAGGGTACAGGGATCGAGCAATCAGCCCCAGCATTTT
>NA|TRBV6-5|NA|TRBJ1-1
CASSRPGQNTEAFF
TGTGCCAGCAGTCGCCCGGGACAGAACACTGAAGCTTTCTTT
>NA|TRBV30|NA|TRBJ1-5
CAWSVRGGSNQPQHF
TGTGCCTGGAGTGTACGGGGGGGGAGCAATCAGCCCCAGCATTTT
>TRBD1|TRBV5-1|NA|TRBJ1-2
CASSLDRVGYTF
TGCGCCAGCAGCCTCGACAGGGTTGGCTACACCTTC
>NA|TRBV10-1|NA|TRBJ2-7
CASSPGSYEQYF
TGCGCCAGCTCGCCGGGTTCCTACGAGCAGTACTTC
>NA|TRBV10-3|NA|TRBJ1-1
CAISEGEGRQNTEAFF
TGTGCCATCAGTGAGGGGGAGGGCAGACAGAACACTGAAGCTTTCTTT